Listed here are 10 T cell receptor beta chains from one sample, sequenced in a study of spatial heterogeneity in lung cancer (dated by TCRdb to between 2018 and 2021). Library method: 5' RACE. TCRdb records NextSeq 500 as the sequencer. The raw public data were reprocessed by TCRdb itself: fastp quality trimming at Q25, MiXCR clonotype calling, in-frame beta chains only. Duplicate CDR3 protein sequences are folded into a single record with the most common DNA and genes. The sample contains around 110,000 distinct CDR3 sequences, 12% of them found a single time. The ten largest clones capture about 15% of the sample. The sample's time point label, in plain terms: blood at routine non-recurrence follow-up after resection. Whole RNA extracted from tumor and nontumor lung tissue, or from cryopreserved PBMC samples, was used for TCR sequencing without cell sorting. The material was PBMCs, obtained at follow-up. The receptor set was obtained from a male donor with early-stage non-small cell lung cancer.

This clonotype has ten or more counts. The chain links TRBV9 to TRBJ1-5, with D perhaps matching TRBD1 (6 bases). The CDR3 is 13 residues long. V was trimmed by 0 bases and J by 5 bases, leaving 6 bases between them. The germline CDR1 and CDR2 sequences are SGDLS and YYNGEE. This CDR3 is CASSVGGHQPQHF. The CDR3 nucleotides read TGTGCCAGCAGCGTAGGGGGGCATCAGCCCCAGCATTTT.

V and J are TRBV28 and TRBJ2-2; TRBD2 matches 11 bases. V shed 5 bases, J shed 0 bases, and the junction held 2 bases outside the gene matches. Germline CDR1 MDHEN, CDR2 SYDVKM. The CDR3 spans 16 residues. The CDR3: CASSRLAGTNTGELFF. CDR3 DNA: TGTGCCAGCAGTCGACTAGCGGGGACGAACACCGGGGAGCTGTTTTTT.

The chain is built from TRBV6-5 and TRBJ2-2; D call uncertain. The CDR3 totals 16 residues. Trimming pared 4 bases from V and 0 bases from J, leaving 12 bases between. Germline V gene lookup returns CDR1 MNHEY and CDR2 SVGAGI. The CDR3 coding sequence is TGTGCCAGCAGTTCCCCTGGTGGGACGAACACCGGGGAGCTGTTTTTT. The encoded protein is CASSSPGGTNTGELFF.

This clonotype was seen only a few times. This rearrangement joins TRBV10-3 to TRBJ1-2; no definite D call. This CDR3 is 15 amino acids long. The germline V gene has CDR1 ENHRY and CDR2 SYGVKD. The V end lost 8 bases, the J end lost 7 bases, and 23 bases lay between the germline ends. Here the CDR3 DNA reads TGTGCCATCCATAGCCCTGGAGGGTCCCTTTCTGGCTACACCTTC. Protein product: CAIHSPGGSLSGYTF.

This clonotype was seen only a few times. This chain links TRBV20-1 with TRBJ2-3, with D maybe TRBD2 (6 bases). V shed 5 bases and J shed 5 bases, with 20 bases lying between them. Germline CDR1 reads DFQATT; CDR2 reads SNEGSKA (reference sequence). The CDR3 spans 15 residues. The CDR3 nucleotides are TGCAGTGCTCTCCCGGTGGGGGGTTGGGTAGATACGCAGTATTTT. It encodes CSALPVGGWVDTQYF.

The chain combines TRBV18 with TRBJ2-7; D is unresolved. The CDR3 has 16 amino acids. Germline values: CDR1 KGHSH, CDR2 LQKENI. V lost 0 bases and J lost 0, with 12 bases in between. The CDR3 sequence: CASSPPPGQSSYEQYF. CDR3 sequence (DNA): TGTGCCAGCTCACCACCCCCAGGCCAGAGCTCCTACGAGCAGTACTTC.

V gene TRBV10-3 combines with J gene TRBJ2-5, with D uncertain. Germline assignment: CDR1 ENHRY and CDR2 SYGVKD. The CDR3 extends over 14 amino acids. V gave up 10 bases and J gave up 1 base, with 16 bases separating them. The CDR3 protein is CATRLTPLQETQYF. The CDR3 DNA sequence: TGTGCCACGCGTTTGACACCACTCCAAGAGACCCAGTACTTC.

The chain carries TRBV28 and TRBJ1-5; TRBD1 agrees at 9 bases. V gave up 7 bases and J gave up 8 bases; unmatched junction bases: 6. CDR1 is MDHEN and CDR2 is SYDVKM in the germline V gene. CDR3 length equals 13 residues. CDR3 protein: CASKTGGDKPQHF. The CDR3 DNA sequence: TGTGCCAGCAAAACAGGGGGCGATAAGCCCCAGCATTTT. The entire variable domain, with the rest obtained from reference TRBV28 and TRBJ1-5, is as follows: DVKVTQSSRYLVKRTGEKVFLECVQDMDHENMFWYRQDPGLGLRLIYFSYDVKMKEKGDIPEGYSVSREKKERFSLILESASTNQTSMYLCASKTGGDKPQHFGDGTRLSIL.

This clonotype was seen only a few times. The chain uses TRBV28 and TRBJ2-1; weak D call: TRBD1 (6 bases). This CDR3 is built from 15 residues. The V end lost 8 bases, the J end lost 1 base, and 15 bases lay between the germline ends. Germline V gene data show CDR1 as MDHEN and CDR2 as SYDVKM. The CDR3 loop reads CASQPRQGSYNEQFF. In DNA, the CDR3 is TGTGCCAGCCAACCGAGGCAGGGGTCCTACAATGAGCAGTTCTTC.

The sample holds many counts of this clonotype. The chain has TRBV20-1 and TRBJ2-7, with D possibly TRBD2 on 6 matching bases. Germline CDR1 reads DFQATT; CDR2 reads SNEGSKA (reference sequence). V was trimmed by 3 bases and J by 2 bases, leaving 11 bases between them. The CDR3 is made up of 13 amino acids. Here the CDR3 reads CSASERATYEQYF. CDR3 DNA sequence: TGCAGTGCTAGTGAGCGGGCGACCTACGAGCAGTACTTC.